Listed below are T cell receptor beta chains from one sample, sequenced in a study of T cells in Graves' hyperthyroidism and ophthalmopathy. TCRdb re-analysed the multiplex PCR reads in MiXCR, keeping a single row per CDR3 protein. This repertoire shows roughly 350,000 distinct CDR3 sequences, more than 12% found once; its top ten account for about 20%. The specimen sequenced was blood. These receptor sequences come from a young woman with Graves' ophthalmopathy. The conserved cysteine and the conserved F or W are not part of the CDR3 here. Rows may omit the clone size; those that give it use once, few, many or a size class.

TRBV18 | - | ASSPGGGGFLDEQY
TRBV7-6 | - | ASSLAPEDTQY
TRBV11-2 | many | ASTLGQGIGGYT
TRBV3-1 | many | ASSQPPGQGWGMGYNEQF
TRBV30 | - | AWSDPGGLEQY
TRBV4-1 | many | ASSQGLRGGSSYEQY
TRBV7-3 | - | ATTGQSTDTQY
TRBV7-9 | many | ASSSGTGVVLTNEKLF
TRBV7-9 | many | ATSTGPTSYEQY
TRBV20-1 | many | SARGSSGETQY
TRBV6-1 | many | ASSPRGPITTDTQY
TRBV3-1 | - | ARSLFGGVERGTDTQY
TRBV7-3 | many | ASSLDPSTDTQY
TRBV11-2 | many | ASSLEVMVGFQETQY
TRBV5-1 | few | ASSARQGNYEQY
TRBV3-1 | many | ASSQAGGTDTQY
TRBV20-1 | - | SASGGGGGDRDSYNEQF
TRBV29-1 | few | SVEAGGNNYGYT
TRBV11-2 | many | ASTQKGITGELF
TRBV2 | - | ASSVGHFSTDTQY